This is a list of T cell receptor beta chains from one sample in a study of response to subunit inactivated influenza vaccine. Via MiXCR, TCRdb re-called the RT-PCR reads, giving one row per CDR3 protein. The sample includes about 650,000 distinct CDR3 sequences, 15% to 19% of them seen just once. Specimen: PBMCs from blood, collected roughly 12 days after vaccination. All receptors derive from a man aged 45-65 years who received an inactivated influenza vaccine. Both conserved end residues are part of each CDR3. A D gene is named only where the DNA matches it firmly. A clone size is listed for some rows: how often the clone was seen (once, few, many), or a class if it is expanded.

J,V,D,size,CDR3,DNA
TRBJ1-1,TRBV20-1,TRBD1,many,CSARQGGDTEAFF,TGCAGTGCTAGACAGGGGGGGGACACTGAAGCTTTCTTT
TRBJ1-1,TRBV5-6,-,few,CASSFAGADTEAFF,TGTGCCAGCAGCTTTGCAGGGGCCGACACTGAAGCTTTCTTT
TRBJ2-6,TRBV2,TRBD1,few,CASKSDRAGANVLTF,TGTGCCAGCAAAAGCGACAGGGCGGGGGCCAACGTCCTGACTTTC
TRBJ2-5,TRBV6-2/TRBV6-3,-,-,CASSRLRQNQETQYF,TGTGCCAGCAGTAGACTTCGACAGAACCAAGAGACCCAGTACTTC
TRBJ2-4,TRBV6-2/TRBV6-3,-,few,CASSYSISLNIQYF,TGTGCCAGCAGTTACTCGATATCTTTGAACATTCAGTACTTC
TRBJ2-7,TRBV7-9,TRBD2,few,CASSPPRSGGAWEQYF,TGTGCCAGCAGCCCTCCCAGGAGCGGGGGGGCCTGGGAGCAGTACTTC
TRBJ2-7,TRBV20-1,-,-,CSAKPGSSYEQYF,TGCAGTGCAAAGCCCGGGAGCTCCTACGAGCAGTACTTC
TRBJ1-3,TRBV20-1,-,-,CSALRDTSSGNTIYF,TGCAGTGCACTGCGGGACACCAGCTCTGGAAACACCATATATTTT
TRBJ2-1,TRBV7-2,TRBD1,many,CASSHMGTGARYNEQFF,TGTGCCAGCAGCCACATGGGGACAGGGGCGCGATACAATGAGCAGTTCTTC
TRBJ2-2,TRBV7-2,TRBD1,many,CASSSRQGSTGELFF,TGTGCCAGCAGCTCGAGACAGGGCTCCACCGGGGAGCTGTTTTTT
TRBJ2-7,TRBV6-2/TRBV6-3,TRBD1,-,CASRARQGYYEQYF,TGTGCCAGCAGGGCCCGACAGGGGTACTACGAGCAGTACTTC
TRBJ1-5,TRBV6-2/TRBV6-3,TRBD1,-,CASSFGQGANQPQHF,TGTGCCAGCAGTTTCGGACAGGGGGCCAATCAGCCCCAGCATTTT
TRBJ2-5,TRBV20-1,-,-,CSARAGPGVTQYF,TGCAGTGCTAGAGCGGGCCCAGGGGTGACCCAGTACTTC
TRBJ2-1,TRBV7-9,TRBD1,many,CASSPWTGAYNEQFF,TGTGCCAGCAGCCCTTGGACAGGTGCCTACAATGAGCAGTTCTTC
TRBJ2-7,TRBV5-1,-,many,CASSLDGVEDEQYF,TGCGCCAGCAGCTTGGATGGGGTTGAGGACGAGCAGTACTTC
TRBJ2-7,TRBV4-2,TRBD1,few,CASSQGGGGLYEQYF,TGTGCCAGCAGCCAAGGAGGGGGCGGGCTCTACGAGCAGTACTTC
TRBJ1-1,TRBV20-1,TRBD1,-,CSASAGGKNTEAFF,TGCAGTGCTTCCGCAGGGGGTAAGAACACTGAAGCTTTCTTT
TRBJ2-1,TRBV27,-,-,CASSRQNYNEQFF,TGTGCCAGCAGTCGACAGAACTACAATGAGCAGTTCTTC
TRBJ2-7,TRBV6-1,TRBD1,few,CASSTPGQGHEQYF,TGTGCCAGCAGTACCCCGGGACAGGGCCACGAGCAGTACTTC
TRBJ2-1,TRBV18,-,few,CASSPVMIAEQFF,TGTGCCAGCTCACCAGTAATGATAGCTGAGCAGTTCTTC
TRBJ2-1,TRBV20-1,TRBD1,-,CSASTGTGGYNEQFF,TGCAGTGCTAGCACCGGGACAGGGGGGTACAATGAGCAGTTCTTC
TRBJ2-1,TRBV6-1,-,few,CASSARPGSSYNEQFF,TGTGCCAGCTCCGCCCGGCCCGGTAGCTCCTACAATGAGCAGTTCTTC
TRBJ2-2,TRBV6-5,-,-,CASSAGLLLTGELFF,TGTGCCAGCAGTGCGGGACTTCTTCTCACCGGGGAGCTGTTTTTT
TRBJ1-5,TRBV5-6,-,-,CASSLISSAQPQHF,TGTGCCAGCAGCTTGATCTCCTCCGCGCAGCCCCAGCATTTT
TRBJ2-3,TRBV20-1,TRBD2,few,CSASIAGRGTDTQYF,TGCAGTGCAAGCATAGCGGGAAGGGGGACAGATACGCAGTATTTT
TRBJ2-6,TRBV15,TRBD1,few,CATSRVRGLFSGANVLTF,TGTGCCACCAGCAGAGTCAGGGGGCTTTTCTCTGGGGCCAACGTCCTGACTTTC
TRBJ2-1,TRBV7-2,-,-,CASSPPGPEQFF,TGTGCCAGCAGCCCCCCGGGTCCTGAGCAGTTCTTC
TRBJ2-5,TRBV11-2,-,-,CASSLDLVVQETQYF,TGTGCCAGCAGCTTAGATCTGGTGGTACAAGAGACCCAGTACTTC
TRBJ2-1,TRBV20-1,TRBD2,-,CSARGTNYNEQFF,TGCAGTGCTAGGGGGACTAATTACAATGAGCAGTTCTTC
TRBJ2-5,TRBV5-1,TRBD2,few,CASSWEGPSETQYF,TGCGCCAGCAGCTGGGAGGGACCCTCGGAGACCCAGTACTTC
TRBJ1-1,TRBV4-2,-,few,CASSPTFSGAEAFF,TGTGCCAGCAGTCCGACCTTCAGCGGGGCTGAAGCTTTCTTT
TRBJ2-7,TRBV28,TRBD2,-,CATLRLASREQYF,TGTGCCACGTTGAGACTAGCGAGTCGCGAGCAGTACTTC
TRBJ2-1,TRBV20-1,TRBD2,-,CSATGRLAGGSNEQFF,TGCAGTGCTACGGGTAGACTAGCGGGAGGGAGCAATGAGCAGTTCTTC